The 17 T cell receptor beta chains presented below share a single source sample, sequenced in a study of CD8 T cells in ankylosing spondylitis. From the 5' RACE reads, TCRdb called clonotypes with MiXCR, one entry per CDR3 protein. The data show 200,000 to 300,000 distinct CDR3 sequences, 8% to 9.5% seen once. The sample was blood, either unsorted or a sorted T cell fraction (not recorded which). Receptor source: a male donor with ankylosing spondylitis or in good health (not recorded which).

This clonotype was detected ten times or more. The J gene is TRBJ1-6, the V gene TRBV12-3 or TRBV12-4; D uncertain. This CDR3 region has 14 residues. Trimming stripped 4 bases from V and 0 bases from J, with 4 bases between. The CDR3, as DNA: TGTGCCAGCAGTTCCGGCTCCTATAATTCACCCCTCCACTTT. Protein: CASSSGSYNSPLHF.

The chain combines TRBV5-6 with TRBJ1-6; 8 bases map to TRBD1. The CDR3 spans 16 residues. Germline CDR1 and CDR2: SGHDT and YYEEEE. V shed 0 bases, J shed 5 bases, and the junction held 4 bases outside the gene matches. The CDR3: CASSLEQGVNNSPLHF. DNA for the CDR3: TGTGCCAGCAGCTTGGAACAGGGGGTAAATAATTCACCCCTCCACTTT.

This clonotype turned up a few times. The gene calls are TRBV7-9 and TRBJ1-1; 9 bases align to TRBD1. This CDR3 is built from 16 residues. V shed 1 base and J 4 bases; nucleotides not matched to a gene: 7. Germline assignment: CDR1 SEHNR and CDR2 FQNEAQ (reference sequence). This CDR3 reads CASSLGAGTGSTEAFF. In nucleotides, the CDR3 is TGTGCCAGCAGCTTAGGAGCCGGGACAGGGAGCACTGAAGCTTTCTTT.

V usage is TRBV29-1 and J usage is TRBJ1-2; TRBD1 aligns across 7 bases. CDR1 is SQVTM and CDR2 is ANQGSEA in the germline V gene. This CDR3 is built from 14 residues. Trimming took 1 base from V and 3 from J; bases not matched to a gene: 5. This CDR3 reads CSVEALQGHYGYTF. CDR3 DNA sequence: TGCAGCGTTGAAGCCCTACAGGGGCACTATGGCTACACCTTC.

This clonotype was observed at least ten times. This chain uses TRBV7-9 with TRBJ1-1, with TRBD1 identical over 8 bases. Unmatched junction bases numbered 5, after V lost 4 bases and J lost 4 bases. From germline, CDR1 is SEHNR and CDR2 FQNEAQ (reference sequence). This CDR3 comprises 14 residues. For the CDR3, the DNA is TGTGCCAGCAGCTCCGACAGGGGCCCCACTGAAGCTTTCTTT. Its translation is CASSSDRGPTEAFF.

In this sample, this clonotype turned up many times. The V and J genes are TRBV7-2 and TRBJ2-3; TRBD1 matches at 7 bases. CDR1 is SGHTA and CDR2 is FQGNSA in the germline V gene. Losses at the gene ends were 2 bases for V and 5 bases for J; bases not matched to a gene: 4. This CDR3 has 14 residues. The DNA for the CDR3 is TGTGCCAGCAGCTTAATGCCAGGGGGAGATACGCAGTATTTT. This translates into CASSLMPGGDTQYF.

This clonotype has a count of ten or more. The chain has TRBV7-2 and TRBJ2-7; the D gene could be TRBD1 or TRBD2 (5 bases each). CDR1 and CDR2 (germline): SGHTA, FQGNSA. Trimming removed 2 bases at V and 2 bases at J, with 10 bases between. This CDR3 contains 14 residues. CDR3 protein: CASSLSQGPYEQYF. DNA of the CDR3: TGTGCCAGCAGCTTAAGCCAGGGACCCTACGAGCAGTACTTC.

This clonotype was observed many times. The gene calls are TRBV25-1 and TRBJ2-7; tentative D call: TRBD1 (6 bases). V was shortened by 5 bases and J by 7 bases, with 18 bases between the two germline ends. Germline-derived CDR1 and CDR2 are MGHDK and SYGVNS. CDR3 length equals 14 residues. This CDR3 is CASSTEQGRGEQYF. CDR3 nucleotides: TGTGCCAGCAGTACGGAGCAGGGGAGAGGTGAGCAGTACTTC.

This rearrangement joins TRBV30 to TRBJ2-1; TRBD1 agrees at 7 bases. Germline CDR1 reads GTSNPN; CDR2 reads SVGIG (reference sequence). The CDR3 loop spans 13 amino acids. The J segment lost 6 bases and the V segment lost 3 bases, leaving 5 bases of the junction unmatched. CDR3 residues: CAWSGDSLNEQFF. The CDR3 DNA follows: TGTGCCTGGAGCGGGGACAGTCTCAATGAGCAGTTCTTC. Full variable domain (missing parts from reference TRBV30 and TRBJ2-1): SQTIHQWPATLVQPVGSPLSLECTVEGTSNPNLYWYRQAAGRGLQLLFYSVGIGQISSEVPQNLSASRPQDRQFILSSKKLLLSDSGFYLCAWSGDSLNEQFFGPGTRLTVL.

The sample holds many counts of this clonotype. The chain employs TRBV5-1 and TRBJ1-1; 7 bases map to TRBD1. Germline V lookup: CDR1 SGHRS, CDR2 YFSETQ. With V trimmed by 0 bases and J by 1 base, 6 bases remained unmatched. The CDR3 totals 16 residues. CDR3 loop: CASSLGDQGGNTEAFF. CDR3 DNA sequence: TGCGCCAGCAGCTTGGGGGATCAGGGGGGGAACACTGAAGCTTTCTTT.

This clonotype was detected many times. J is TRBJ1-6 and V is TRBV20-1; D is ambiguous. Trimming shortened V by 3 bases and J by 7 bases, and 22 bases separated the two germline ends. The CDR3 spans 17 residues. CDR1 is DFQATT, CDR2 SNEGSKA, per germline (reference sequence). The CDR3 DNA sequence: TGCAGTGCTAGGGACCCAAACTTAGGGAACCGGAATTCACCCCTCCACTTT. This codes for CSARDPNLGNRNSPLHF.

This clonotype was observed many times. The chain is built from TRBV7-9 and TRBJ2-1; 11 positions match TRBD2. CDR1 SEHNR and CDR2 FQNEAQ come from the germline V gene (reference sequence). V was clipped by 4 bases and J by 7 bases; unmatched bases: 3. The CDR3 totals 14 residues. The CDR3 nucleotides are TGTGCCAGCAGCTCCACTAGCGGGAGTAATGAGCAGTTCTTC. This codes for CASSSTSGSNEQFF.

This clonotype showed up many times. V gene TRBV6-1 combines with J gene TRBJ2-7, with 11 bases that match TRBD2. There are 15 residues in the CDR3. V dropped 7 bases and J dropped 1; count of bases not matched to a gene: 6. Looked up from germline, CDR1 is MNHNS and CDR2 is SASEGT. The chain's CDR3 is CASTPGTSGSYEQYF. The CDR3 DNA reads TGTGCCAGCACTCCCGGGACTAGCGGTTCCTACGAGCAGTACTTC.

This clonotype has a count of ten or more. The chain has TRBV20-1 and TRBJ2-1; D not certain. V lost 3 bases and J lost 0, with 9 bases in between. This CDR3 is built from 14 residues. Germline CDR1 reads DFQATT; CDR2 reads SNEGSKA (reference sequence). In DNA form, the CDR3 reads TGCAGTGCTAGTGACCTCCTCTCCTACAATGAGCAGTTCTTC. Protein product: CSASDLLSYNEQFF.

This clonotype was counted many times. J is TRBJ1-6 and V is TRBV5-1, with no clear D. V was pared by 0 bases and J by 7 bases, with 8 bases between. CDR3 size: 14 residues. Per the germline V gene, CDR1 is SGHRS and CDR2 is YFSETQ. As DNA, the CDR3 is TGCGCCAGCAGCTTGGACGGGGAGAATTCACCCCTCCACTTT. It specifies CASSLDGENSPLHF.

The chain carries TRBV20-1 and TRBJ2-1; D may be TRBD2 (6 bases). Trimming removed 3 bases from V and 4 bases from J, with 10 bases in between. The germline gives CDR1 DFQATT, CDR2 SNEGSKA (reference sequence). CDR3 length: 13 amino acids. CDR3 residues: CSASASAYNEQFF. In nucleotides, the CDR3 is TGCAGTGCTAGTGCTAGCGCTTACAATGAGCAGTTCTTC.

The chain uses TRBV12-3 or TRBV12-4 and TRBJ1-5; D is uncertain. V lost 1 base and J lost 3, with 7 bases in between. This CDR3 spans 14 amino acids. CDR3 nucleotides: TGTGCCAGCAGTTTAGGAAACGCCAATCAGCCCCAGCATTTT. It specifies CASSLGNANQPQHF.